The 30 T cell receptor beta chains given below trace back to one sample, sequenced in a study of blood T cell repertoires in COVID-19. Libraries were prepared by immunoSEQ multiplex PCR; TCRdb keeps only in-frame clonotypes and omits some of them. The sample holds more than 250,000 clones; over 80% are singletons and the top ten take approximately 6%. Sequencing used peripheral blood. These receptors originate from a woman aged 45-65 years with COVID-19, enrolled during active disease.

V gene TRBV30 combines with J gene TRBJ1-4, with 8 bases identical to TRBD1. The V gene end was trimmed by 3 bases and the J gene end by 2 bases; junction bases not matched to a gene: 8. Germline V gives CDR1 GTSNPN, CDR2 SVGIG (reference sequence). The CDR3 covers 16 residues. CDR3 in amino acids: CAWSPGRGQTNEKLFF. CDR3 sequence (DNA): TGTGCCTGGAGCCCCGGCAGGGGGCAGACTAATGAAAAACTGTTTTTT.

The gene calls are TRBV21-1 and TRBJ2-5; the table's D call TRBD2 went unverified against the DNA. TRBV21-1 is an annotated pseudogene. This CDR3 is 18 amino acids long. The CDR3 region is CASSKAGEEDTHQETQYF. CDR3 nucleotide sequence: TGTGCCAGCAGCAAAGCGGGAGAGGAAGACACTCACCAAGAGACCCAGTACTTC.

The V gene is TRBV7-9, the J gene TRBJ1-6; D is perhaps TRBD1 (5 bases). Trimming took 6 bases from V and 7 from J, leaving 19 bases between them. Looked up from germline, CDR1 is SEHNR and CDR2 is FQNEAQ (reference sequence). This CDR3 contains 16 residues. The CDR3 bases are TGTGCCAGCAGACGGCTGGACACCCTGGGAAATTCACCCCTCCACTTT. This encodes CASRRLDTLGNSPLHF.

V gene TRBV5-1 combines with J gene TRBJ2-4; TRBD1 is a possible D gene (5 bases). V lost 1 base and J 8 bases, leaving 25 bases between the germline ends. The CDR3 sequence is 18 residues long. Germline CDR1 SGHRS, CDR2 YFSETQ. The CDR3 coding sequence is TGCGCCAGCAGCTTGACAAGTCGAGACAACCCCAAAGGGGACATTCAGTACTTC. Translating gives CASSLTSRDNPKGDIQYF.

J is TRBJ1-1 and V is TRBV15; tentatively, D is TRBD1 (5 bases). Germline loops: CDR1 LNHNV, CDR2 YYDKDF (reference sequence). The CDR3 has 14 residues. V was cut by 0 bases and J by 4 bases, with 9 bases left in between. The CDR3 loop reads CATSRDRGSTEAFF. CDR3 DNA sequence: TGTGCCACCAGCAGAGATAGGGGCAGCACTGAAGCTTTCTTT.

The chain links TRBV5-6 to TRBJ2-7, with TRBD1 matching over 11 bases. The CDR3 totals 14 residues. The germline V gene has CDR1 SGHDT and CDR2 YYEEEE. Losses at the gene ends were 3 bases for V and 5 bases for J; bases not matched to a gene: 4. CDR3: CASSYRDRGDEQYF. CDR3 bases: TGTGCCAGCAGCTACCGGGACAGGGGGGACGAGCAGTACTTC.

CDR3 DNA: TGTGCCAGCAGCCAGGCCGGGAGCCGTTACGAGCAGTACTTC. Protein: CASSQAGSRYEQYF. V is TRBV3-1 (or the pseudogene TRBV3-2) and J is TRBJ2-7, with a possible D match to TRBD2 (6 bases). Trimming took 3 bases from V and 4 from J, leaving 13 bases between them. CDR1 LGHDT and CDR2 YNNKEL come from the germline V gene (reference sequence). This CDR3 region has 14 residues.

V is TRBV5-5 and J is TRBJ2-5; D is undetermined. This CDR3 has 13 residues. The V end lost 1 base, the J end lost 5 bases, and 9 bases lay between the germline ends. Per germline, CDR1 SGHKS and CDR2 YYEKEE (reference sequence). This CDR3 is CASSLPSGETQYF. CDR3 DNA sequence: TGTGCCAGCAGCTTGCCGTCCGGGGAGACCCAGTACTTC.

This clone was seen once. The chain couples TRBV10-2 to TRBJ1-1; 7 positions agree with TRBD1. The CDR3 has 11 amino acids. Germline lookup yields CDR1 WSHSY and CDR2 SAAADI. V lost 6 bases and J lost 7; bases outside the gene matches: 2. The CDR3: CASRWDSEAFF. The CDR3 nucleotides are TGCGCCAGCAGATGGGACAGTGAAGCTTTCTTT.

Only one count was recorded for this clone. V and J are TRBV6-1 and TRBJ1-1; D is undetermined. The V gene lost 2 bases and the J gene lost 2 bases, with 12 bases spanning the gap. CDR1 MNHNS and CDR2 SASEGT come from the germline V gene. The CDR3 is made up of 15 amino acids. In DNA form, the CDR3 reads TGTGCCAGCAGTGAAAACGCGGGCATTAACACTGAAGCTTTCTTT. The encoded protein is CASSENAGINTEAFF.

This clone showed up just once. The gene calls are TRBV27 and TRBJ1-5, with D unclear. The V gene lost 3 bases and the J gene lost 2 bases, with 5 bases spanning the gap. CDR3 size: 13 residues. Per germline, CDR1 MNHEY and CDR2 SMNVEV (reference sequence). The CDR3 DNA sequence: TGTGCCAGCAGTTTGTCTCGCAATCAGCCCCAGCATTTT. Encoded protein: CASSLSRNQPQHF.

V gene TRBV5-6 combines with J gene TRBJ2-1; 7 positions agree with TRBD2. CDR3 length: 15 amino acids. Germline V gene sequence: CDR1 SGHDT, CDR2 YYEEEE. Germline trimming cut 5 bases from V and 4 bases from J; bases unmatched to any gene: 9. This CDR3 is CASRLALAAYNEQFF. In DNA, the CDR3 is TGTGCCAGCAGGCTAGCTCTAGCGGCATACAATGAGCAGTTCTTC.

This chain connects TRBV4-2 to TRBJ2-2, with 14 bases lining up with TRBD2. This CDR3 has 18 amino acids. Per the germline V gene, CDR1 is LGHNA and CDR2 is YNFKEQ. With 0 bases clipped from V and 7 bases from J, the junction kept 7 bases outside the gene matches. CDR3 DNA sequence: TGTGCCAGCAGCCAAGAACGACTAGCGGGGGGGAGACGCGGGGAGCTGTTTTTT. Translated: CASSQERLAGGRRGELFF.

The chain carries TRBV18 and TRBJ2-3, with 8 bases identical to TRBD2. Germline CDR1 KGHSH, CDR2 LQKENI. J gave up 0 bases and V 0 bases, and 5 bases lay outside the gene matches. CDR3 length: 17 residues. The CDR3 sequence is CASSPPGGGPSTDTQYF. The CDR3, as DNA: TGTGCCAGCTCACCACCCGGGGGGGGACCTAGCACAGATACGCAGTATTTT.

The chain carries TRBV7-9 and TRBJ2-1; 9 nucleotides line up with TRBD2. J lost 8 bases, V lost 2 bases, and 7 bases had no gene match. From germline, CDR1 is SEHNR and CDR2 FQNEAQ (reference sequence). The CDR3 has 15 residues. CDR3 region: CASSLMSSGKHEQFF. CDR3 in DNA: TGTGCCAGCAGCTTAATGTCTAGCGGGAAACATGAGCAGTTCTTC.

V usage is TRBV19 and J usage is TRBJ1-3, with 7 bases aligning to TRBD1. J was trimmed by 0 bases and V by 3 bases; bases with no gene match: 5. The germline V gene encodes CDR1 LNHDA and CDR2 SQIVND (reference sequence). This CDR3 is 16 amino acids long. CDR3 in DNA: TGTGCCAGTAGTATGACAGGGACCCGCTCTGGAAACACCATATATTTT. Translation: CASSMTGTRSGNTIYF.

The CDR3 bases are TGTGCCAGCAGTTTACAGGGGCTAGCATTTTCACCCCTCCACTTT. This codes for CASSLQGLAFSPLHF. V gene TRBV28 combines with J gene TRBJ1-6; TRBD1 is a possible D gene (6 bases). CDR3 length: 15 residues. Trimming cost V 2 bases and J 9 bases, with 14 bases left between them. Germline CDR1 MDHEN, CDR2 SYDVKM.

The chain uses TRBV18 and TRBJ2-7, with 8 positions matching TRBD1. This CDR3 region has 16 residues. The V segment lost 3 bases and the J segment 6 bases; nucleotides outside the gene matches: 13. In germline, CDR1 is KGHSH, CDR2 LQKENI. CDR3: CASSPISGTGILEQYF. CDR3 nucleotide sequence: TGTGCCAGCTCACCTATTTCCGGGACAGGCATCCTCGAGCAGTACTTC. Based on the CDR3 plus reference TRBV18 and TRBJ2-7, the full variable domain is NAGVMQNPRHLVRRRGQEARLRCSPMKGHSHVYWYRQLPEEGLKFMVYLQKENIIDESGMPKERFSAEFPKEGPSILRIQQVVRGDSAAYFCASSPISGTGILEQYFGPGTRLTVT.

This clone came up a few times. The genes are TRBV27 and TRBJ2-3; 14 positions match TRBD2. The CDR3 has 15 residues. The trim removed 5 bases at V and 5 bases at J, leaving 3 bases unmatched. From germline, CDR1 is MNHEY and CDR2 SMNVEV (reference sequence). CDR3 nucleotides: TGTGCCAGCAGTGGACTAGCGGGAGGATTAGATACGCAGTATTTT. Translating gives CASSGLAGGLDTQYF.

This chain joins TRBV7-9 and TRBJ1-1, with unresolved D. The CDR3 totals 15 residues. Trimming removed 4 bases at V and 1 base at J, with 13 bases between. CDR1 and CDR2 (germline): SEHNR, FQNEAQ (reference sequence). CDR3 in amino acids: CASSSSPGRNTEAFF. As DNA, the CDR3 is TGTGCCAGCAGCTCTTCGCCGGGGAGGAACACTGAAGCTTTCTTT.

CDR3 protein: CASSQVGTNTEAFF. Written as DNA, the CDR3 is TGTGCCAGCAGCCAAGTGGGCACAAACACTGAAGCTTTCTTT. V gene TRBV14 combines with J gene TRBJ1-1, with unresolved D. The CDR3 consists of 14 residues. The germline V and J ends were trimmed by 1 base and 2 bases, with 8 bases remaining between them. Per the germline V gene, CDR1 is SGHDN and CDR2 is FVKESK. The full variable domain, with the rest looked up from reference TRBV14 and TRBJ1-1, is EAGVTQFPSHSVIEKGQTVTLRCDPISGHDNLYWYRRVMGKEIKFLLHFVKESKQDESGMPNNRFLAERTGGTYSTLKVQPAELEDSGVYFCASSQVGTNTEAFFGQGTRLTVV.

The table lists this clone with a count of one. The chain is built from TRBV6-5 and TRBJ2-4; 7 positions match TRBD1. From germline, CDR1 is MNHEY and CDR2 SVGAGI. The junction had 4 bases not matched to a gene; V was cut back by 5 bases and J by 3 bases. There are 14 residues in the CDR3. The CDR3 region is CASSPRDSKNIQYF. As DNA, the CDR3 is TGTGCCAGCAGTCCCCGGGACAGCAAAAACATTCAGTACTTC.

This rearrangement joins TRBV18 to TRBJ2-1; TRBD2 agrees at 8 bases. V dropped 7 bases and J dropped 7; count of bases not matched to a gene: 6. The CDR3 length is 13 residues. The germline V gene has CDR1 KGHSH and CDR2 LQKENI. The CDR3 nucleotides are TGTGCCAGCTACCTTACTAGCGGAAATGAGCAGTTCTTC. Protein: CASYLTSGNEQFF.

The chain carries TRBV9 and TRBJ2-7, with 8 bases fitting TRBD1. The CDR3 totals 15 residues. The V gene end was trimmed by 4 bases and the J gene end by 3 bases; junction bases not matched to a gene: 9. Germline CDR1 SGDLS, CDR2 YYNGEE. DNA of the CDR3: TGTGCCAGCAGCCCCGAAAGGGACAGGATCTACGAGCAGTACTTC. Its protein product is CASSPERDRIYEQYF. Looking up the rest from reference TRBV9 and TRBJ2-7 gives the full variable domain: DSGVTQTPKHLITATGQRVTLRCSPRSGDLSVYWYQQSLDQGLQFLIQYYNGEERAKGNILERFSAQQFPDLHSELNLSSLELGDSALYFCASSPERDRIYEQYFGPGTRLTVT.

V usage is TRBV9 and J usage is TRBJ2-7, with 7 bases lining up with TRBD2. After removal of 4 bases from V and 2 bases from J, the junction contained 12 bases not matched to a gene. This CDR3 contains 16 residues. The germline CDR1 and CDR2 sequences are SGDLS and YYNGEE. The CDR3 spells CASSLRGTSATYEQYF. Written as DNA, the CDR3 is TGTGCCAGCAGCCTTAGAGGAACTAGCGCAACCTACGAGCAGTACTTC.

This clone was recorded only once. The chain recombines TRBV3-1 (or the pseudogene TRBV3-2) with TRBJ2-5; D possibly corresponds to TRBD2 (7 bases). The CDR3 runs to 13 residues. Between the trimmed V and J ends, which lost 3 bases and 9 bases, there was a span of 14 bases. Germline loops: CDR1 LGHDT, CDR2 YNNKEL (reference sequence). The DNA of the CDR3 is TGTGCCAGCAGCCAGCAAGGGGGGGCCGCCCAGTACTTC. This translates into CASSQQGGAAQYF.

Only one count was recorded for this clone. CDR3 sequence: CASSFPGQGLNEQYF. The CDR3 DNA follows: TGTGCCAGCAGCTTTCCGGGACAGGGCTTGAACGAGCAGTACTTC. The chain couples TRBV5-4 to TRBJ2-7, with 9 bases identical to TRBD1. CDR3 length: 15 residues. The J segment lost 5 bases and the V segment lost 2 bases, leaving 8 bases of the junction unmatched. The germline V gene has CDR1 SGHNT and CDR2 YYREEE (reference sequence).

This clone was seen only once. This chain joins TRBV10-3 and TRBJ1-6; 7 positions agree with TRBD1. This CDR3 comprises 14 residues. V shed 4 bases and J 9 bases; nucleotides not matched to a gene: 6. Germline CDR1 and CDR2: ENHRY and SYGVKD. In DNA form, the CDR3 reads TGTGCCATCAGTGGACAGGGTCAGGGTTCACCCCTCCACTTT. It translates to CAISGQGQGSPLHF.

The chain recombines TRBV19 with TRBJ2-7, with TRBD2 identical over 8 bases. The CDR3 contains 19 residues. Germline V gene sequence: CDR1 LNHDA, CDR2 SQIVND (reference sequence). After removal of 3 bases from V and 3 bases from J, the junction contained 19 bases not matched to a gene. The CDR3 reads CASSMHRGGRIVRGYEQYF. The CDR3 nucleotides are TGTGCCAGTAGTATGCACCGGGGGGGGAGGATAGTTCGTGGCTACGAGCAGTACTTC.

The chain has TRBV27 and TRBJ2-2; perhaps TRBD2 as D (5 bases). Trimming removed 8 bases from V and 5 bases from J, with 21 bases in between. CDR1 is MNHEY, CDR2 SMNVEV, per germline (reference sequence). CDR3 length: 16 residues. The CDR3 DNA sequence: TGTGCCAGCCAGGAGCTTAGCGTTGGGAGAACCGGGGAGCTGTTTTTT. It encodes CASQELSVGRTGELFF.